Below are 27 T cell receptor beta chains sequenced from a single sample in a study of Tregs in tolerant kidney transplant recipients. Method: immunoSEQ multiplex PCR; TCRdb's copy keeps in-frame clones and lacks some. This table holds about 69,000 clones, about 89% found once. The specimen was CD4+ T cells from blood, collected before the transplant. These receptors were obtained from a human donor who received a combined kidney and bone marrow transplant.

The genes are TRBV28 and TRBJ2-7; 7 bases map to TRBD1. The CDR3 is made up of 15 amino acids. Germline V CDR1 and CDR2: MDHEN, SYDVKM. J gave up 0 bases and V 4 bases, and 6 bases lay outside the gene matches. The CDR3: CASSSIDRDSYEQYF. The CDR3 bases are TGTGCCAGCAGTTCGATCGACAGGGACTCCTACGAGCAGTACTTC.

This clone is a singleton in its sample. The chain uses TRBV5-8 and TRBJ2-5; 9 positions agree with TRBD1. The CDR3 contains 12 residues. Looked up from germline, CDR1 is SGHTS and CDR2 is YDEGEE. V gave up 5 bases and J gave up 4 bases; unmatched junction bases: 0. CDR3 sequence reads: CASRTGGETQYF. In DNA, the CDR3 is TGTGCCAGCAGGACAGGGGGAGAGACCCAGTACTTC. Drawing the rest from reference TRBV5-8 and TRBJ2-5, the complete variable domain is EAGVTQSPTHLIKTRGQQATLRCSPISGHTSVYWYQQALGLGLQFLLWYDEGEERNRGNFPPRFSGRQFPNYSSELNVNALELEDSALYLCASRTGGETQYFGPGTRLLVL.

V is TRBV5-1 and J is TRBJ1-3, with D uncertain. In germline, CDR1 is SGHRS, CDR2 YFSETQ. The CDR3 is 15 residues long. Trimming took 4 bases from V and 0 from J, leaving 11 bases between them. The CDR3 reads CASSPLGFSGNTIYF. CDR3 sequence (DNA): TGCGCCAGCAGCCCCTTGGGCTTCTCTGGAAACACCATATATTTT.

The CDR3 DNA is TGTGCCAGTAGAAGGGGACTCTATAGCAATCAGCCCCAGCATTTT. Amino acid sequence: CASRRGLYSNQPQHF. V gene TRBV19 combines with J gene TRBJ1-5; tentative D call: TRBD1 (5 bases). Per the germline V gene, CDR1 is LNHDA and CDR2 is SQIVND (reference sequence). The CDR3 loop spans 15 amino acids. V lost 6 bases, J lost 0 bases, and 12 bases lay in between.

The chain links TRBV21-1 to TRBJ2-7; the table's D call of TRBD2 was not tested on the DNA. TRBV21-1 is labeled a pseudogene. The CDR3 contains 13 residues. The CDR3 DNA follows: TGTGCCAGCAGCAAAGTATTTTTCCACGAGCAGTACTTC. Translated: CASSKVFFHEQYF.

V usage is TRBV28 and J usage is TRBJ2-7; weak D call: TRBD2 (5 bases). Germline V gene sequence: CDR1 MDHEN, CDR2 SYDVKM. V lost 5 bases and J lost 4, with 12 bases in between. The CDR3 is made up of 13 amino acids. CDR3 coding DNA: TGTGCCAGCAGTCCGGGGTCTAAGTACGAGCAGTACTTC. It is translated as CASSPGSKYEQYF.

V and J are TRBV9 and TRBJ2-1; 9 bases map to TRBD2. CDR1 SGDLS and CDR2 YYNGEE come from the germline V gene. The V gene end was trimmed by 0 bases and the J gene end by 7 bases; junction bases not matched to a gene: 2. This CDR3 comprises 14 residues. CDR3 bases: TGTGCCAGCAGCGTAGTCGCGGGAGGGAATGAGCAGTTCTTC. Amino acid sequence: CASSVVAGGNEQFF.

The chain combines TRBV4-1 with TRBJ2-1; 7 bases map to TRBD2. This CDR3 has 15 residues. V lost 4 bases and J lost 2; bases outside the gene matches: 5. In germline, CDR1 is MGHRA, CDR2 YSYEKL. The CDR3, as DNA: TGCGCCAGCAGCCGAGGACTAGGCACCTACAATGAGCAGTTCTTC. Its protein product is CASSRGLGTYNEQFF.

This clone was counted a few times. The rearrangement uses TRBV7-2 and TRBJ1-2; 7 nucleotides align to TRBD1. V shed 6 bases, J shed 7 bases, and the junction held 17 bases outside the gene matches. The CDR3 is made up of 16 amino acids. Per germline, CDR1 SGHTA and CDR2 FQGNSA. CDR3 DNA: TGTGCCAGCAGTCCCACGTCCGCGACAGGGCGGGGTGGCTACACCTTC. Its protein product is CASSPTSATGRGGYTF.

This chain uses TRBV14 with TRBJ2-7, with 7 bases identical to TRBD2. V shed 1 base and J 9 bases; nucleotides not matched to a gene: 9. The CDR3 runs 14 residues. Germline lookup yields CDR1 SGHDN and CDR2 FVKESK. In nucleotides, the CDR3 is TGTGCCAGCAGCCAAGGCGGGAGCACCTCTTGGCAGTACTTC. Translation gives CASSQGGSTSWQYF.

J is TRBJ2-1 and V is TRBV28; 9 nucleotides line up with TRBD1. The trim removed 5 bases at V and 6 bases at J, leaving 11 bases unmatched. The CDR3 has 16 residues. Germline CDR1 reads MDHEN; CDR2 reads SYDVKM. The CDR3 coding sequence is TGTGCCAGCAGTCCTCGGGGGACAGGGCCTAGCAATGAGCAGTTCTTC. This gives the protein CASSPRGTGPSNEQFF. The variable domain in full, with the rest retrieved from reference TRBV28 and TRBJ2-1, is DVKVTQSSRYLVKRTGEKVFLECVQDMDHENMFWYRQDPGLGLRLIYFSYDVKMKEKGDIPEGYSVSREKKERFSLILESASTNQTSMYLCASSPRGTGPSNEQFFGPGTRLTVL.

The chain employs TRBV9 and TRBJ2-3, with D maybe TRBD2 (6 bases). Trimming took off 3 bases at V and 4 bases at J, with 15 bases between the two ends. The CDR3 runs 15 residues. The germline gives CDR1 SGDLS, CDR2 YYNGEE. CDR3 amino acids: CASSEVAGRADTQYF. The CDR3 region has the DNA TGTGCCAGCAGCGAAGTGGCGGGAAGGGCAGATACGCAGTATTTT.

V is TRBV7-9 and J is TRBJ2-7; 7 bases agree with TRBD1. J lost 1 base, V lost 5 bases, and 5 bases had no gene match. The CDR3 runs 14 residues. Germline values: CDR1 SEHNR, CDR2 FQNEAQ (reference sequence). The CDR3 DNA is TGTGCCAGCAGCCCCCAACAGGGGTCCTACGAGCAGTACTTC. Translation: CASSPQQGSYEQYF.

A single count supports this clone. The chain carries TRBV6-6 and TRBJ2-7, with a weak D call TRBD1 (5 bases). Germline V CDR1 and CDR2: MNHNY, SVGAGI (reference sequence). Trimming took off 7 bases at V and 1 base at J, with 14 bases between the two ends. There are 14 residues in the CDR3. The CDR3 is CASTQYQGSYEQYF. Here the CDR3 DNA reads TGTGCCAGCACCCAGTATCAGGGTTCCTACGAGCAGTACTTC.

The DNA for the CDR3 is TGTGCCAGCAATTCTAACGGAGATACGCAGTATTTT. Its translation is CASNSNGDTQYF. The chain uses TRBV28 and TRBJ2-3; D is ambiguous. From germline, CDR1 is MDHEN and CDR2 SYDVKM. V was shortened by 7 bases and J by 5 bases, with 10 bases between the two germline ends. This CDR3 is built from 12 residues. The variable domain in full, with the rest retrieved from reference TRBV28 and TRBJ2-3, is DVKVTQSSRYLVKRTGEKVFLECVQDMDHENMFWYRQDPGLGLRLIYFSYDVKMKEKGDIPEGYSVSREKKERFSLILESASTNQTSMYLCASNSNGDTQYFGPGTRLTVL.

The rearrangement links TRBV6-5 to TRBJ1-2, with D maybe TRBD1 (5 bases). Germline V gene sequence: CDR1 MNHEY, CDR2 SVGAGI. V was shortened by 3 bases and J by 6 bases, with 8 bases between the two germline ends. The length of the CDR3 is 12 residues. The CDR3 DNA reads TGTGCCAGCAGTTATCAGGGCCATGGCTACACCTTC. Its translation: CASSYQGHGYTF.

The chain combines TRBV6-5 with TRBJ2-7; TRBD2 agrees at 7 bases. Trimming removed 5 bases from V and 2 bases from J; junction bases left unmatched: 9. Germline V CDR1 and CDR2: MNHEY, SVGAGI. The CDR3 covers 15 residues. This chain's CDR3 is CASSRERDAAYEQYF. For the CDR3, the DNA is TGTGCCAGCAGTCGCGAGCGGGACGCCGCCTACGAGCAGTACTTC.

The chain has TRBV7-6 and TRBJ2-2; maybe TRBD2 (7 bases). Germline V gene lookup returns CDR1 SGHVS and CDR2 FNYEAQ. This CDR3 is 15 amino acids long. Trimming removed 6 bases from V and 7 bases from J, with 18 bases in between. CDR3 amino acids: CASRGGAPFGGELFF. CDR3 nucleotides: TGTGCCAGCAGAGGGGGGGCACCTTTCGGCGGGGAGCTGTTTTTT.

The genes are TRBV6-1 and TRBJ2-7, with TRBD2 identical over 8 bases. The V and J ends lost 6 bases and 4 bases, in that order; junction bases with no gene match: 8. From germline, CDR1 is MNHNS and CDR2 SASEGT. CDR3 size: 14 residues. This CDR3 is CASSPTSGPYEQYF. CDR3 in DNA: TGTGCCAGCAGCCCTACTAGCGGCCCTTACGAGCAGTACTTC.

The chain couples TRBV5-1 to TRBJ2-5, with TRBD2 identical over 11 bases. Germline CDR1 SGHRS, CDR2 YFSETQ. This CDR3 contains 16 residues. Losses at the gene ends were 2 bases for V and 7 bases for J; bases not matched to a gene: 10. As DNA, the CDR3 is TGCGCCAGCAGCTTTGCGACTAGCGGGACGGGAGGGACCCAGTACTTC. Its translation: CASSFATSGTGGTQYF.

J is TRBJ2-7 and V is TRBV30; 11 bases align to TRBD1. J gave up 3 bases and V 3 bases, and 4 bases lay outside the gene matches. Germline V lookup: CDR1 GTSNPN, CDR2 SVGIG (reference sequence). This CDR3 region has 14 residues. The CDR3 loop is CAWRGTGGFYEQYF. The CDR3 region has the DNA TGTGCCTGGAGAGGGACAGGGGGTTTCTACGAGCAGTACTTC.

This sequence joins TRBV23-1 and TRBJ2-5, with D perhaps matching TRBD2 (5 bases). TRBV23-1 counts as an open reading frame of uncertain function. Trimming removed 0 bases from V and 2 bases from J, with 16 bases in between. The CDR3 spans 17 residues. The CDR3 DNA follows: TGCGCCAGCAGTCAATCTGAACCTCCGGGAACACAAGAGACCCAGTACTTC. This sequence encodes CASSQSEPPGTQETQYF.

The V and J genes are TRBV27 and TRBJ2-3; tentative D call: TRBD2 (5 bases). The CDR3 totals 13 residues. The V gene lost 3 bases and the J gene lost 6 bases, with 10 bases spanning the gap. Looked up from germline, CDR1 is MNHEY and CDR2 is SMNVEV (reference sequence). CDR3 nucleotide sequence: TGTGCCAGCAGTTTGCGCGGGTTGGATACGCAGTATTTT. This codes for CASSLRGLDTQYF.

The chain joins TRBV11-2 to TRBJ2-3, with TRBD2 matching over 7 bases. CDR1 and CDR2 from the germline V gene are SGHAT and FQNNGV. The CDR3 totals 15 residues. V gave up 8 bases and J gave up 1 base; unmatched junction bases: 9. CDR3: CASAGELAGTDTQYF. The CDR3 region has the DNA TGTGCCAGCGCGGGGGAGCTTGCGGGCACAGATACGCAGTATTTT.

This chain uses TRBV28 with TRBJ2-7; possibly TRBD1 for D (6 bases). The CDR3 contains 12 residues. Germline-derived CDR1 and CDR2 are MDHEN and SYDVKM. The V end lost 2 bases, the J end lost 4 bases, and 6 bases lay between the germline ends. The CDR3 DNA reads as TGTGCCAGCAGTTTAGACAGGTACGAGCAGTACTTC. Amino acid sequence: CASSLDRYEQYF.

This clone was seen once. The CDR3 DNA reads as TGTGCCAGCAGCTCACAGGGGGTCTATGGCTACACCTTC. It yields the protein CASSSQGVYGYTF. V and J are TRBV7-2 and TRBJ1-2; 8 nucleotides agree with TRBD1. Per germline, CDR1 SGHTA and CDR2 FQGNSA. The V segment lost 4 bases and the J segment 4 bases; nucleotides outside the gene matches: 2. The CDR3 is made up of 13 amino acids.

The V call is TRBV27, the J call TRBJ1-1; no firm D call. V was trimmed by 3 bases and J by 1 base, leaving 6 bases between them. Germline V CDR1 and CDR2: MNHEY, SMNVEV (reference sequence). This CDR3 is 13 amino acids long. The CDR3 region is CASSFNRNTEAFF. The DNA of the CDR3 is TGTGCCAGCAGTTTTAATAGGAACACTGAAGCTTTCTTT.